The present T cell receptor beta chain was sequenced within a study of relationships among human T cell subsets. Whole-study findings and limits: Many CDR3s were shared across Th1, Th2 and regulatory subsets. Some CD4+CD8+ double-positive cells may remain after bead sorting.

The CDR3 extends over 18 amino acids. Trimming removed 2 bases at V and 2 bases at J, with 21 bases between. Looked up from germline, CDR1 is SGHVS and CDR2 is FQNEAQ. With regard to this clonotype: Its antigen remains unknown.

CD4+CD25+ regulatory T cells came from anti-CD25 bead selection of positively selected CD4+ cells. Semiquantitative ARM-PCR amplified T cell receptor alpha and beta CDR3 regions from mRNA. ARM-PCR used tagged nested gene-specific primers, then communal superprimers for exponential amplification. TCRdb used MiXCR to reprocess the multiplex PCR reads, holding one entry per CDR3 protein. Here the sample spans about 14,000 distinct CDR3 sequences, about 60% being singletons. This sequence originates from a man aged 40-49 years in good health. The chain has TRBV7-8 and TRBJ1-1, with D perhaps TRBD1 (6 bases). Sequencing input: Tregs sorted from blood. The CDR3 region is CASSLKRGPTRGNTEAFF. The CDR3 DNA sequence: TGTGCCAGCAGCTTAAAACGGGGGCCAACCAGGGGAAACACTGAAGCTTTCTTT.